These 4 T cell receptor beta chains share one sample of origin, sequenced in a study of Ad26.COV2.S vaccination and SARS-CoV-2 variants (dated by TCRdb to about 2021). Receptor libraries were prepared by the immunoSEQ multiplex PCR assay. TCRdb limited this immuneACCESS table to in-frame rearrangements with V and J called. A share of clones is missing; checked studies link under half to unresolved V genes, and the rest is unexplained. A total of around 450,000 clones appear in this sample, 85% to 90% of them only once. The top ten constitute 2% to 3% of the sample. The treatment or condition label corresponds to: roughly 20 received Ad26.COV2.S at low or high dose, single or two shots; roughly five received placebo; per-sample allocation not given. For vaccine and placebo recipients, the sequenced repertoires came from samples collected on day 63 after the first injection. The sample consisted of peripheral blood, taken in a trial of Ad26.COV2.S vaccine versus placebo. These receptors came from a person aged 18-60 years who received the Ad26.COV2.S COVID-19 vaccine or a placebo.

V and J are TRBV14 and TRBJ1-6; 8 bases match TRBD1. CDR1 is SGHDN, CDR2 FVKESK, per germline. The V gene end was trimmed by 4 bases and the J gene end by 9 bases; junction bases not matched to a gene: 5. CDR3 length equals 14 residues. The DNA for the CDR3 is TGTGCCAGCAGCCTGCAGGACAGGGCTTCACCCCTCCACTTT. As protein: CASSLQDRASPLHF.

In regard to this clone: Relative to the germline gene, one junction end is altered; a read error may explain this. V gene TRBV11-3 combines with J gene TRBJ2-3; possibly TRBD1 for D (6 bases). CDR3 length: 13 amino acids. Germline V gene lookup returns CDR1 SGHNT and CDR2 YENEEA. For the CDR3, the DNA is TGTGCCAGCAGCTTAGATGCACAGGGTCTTCTTAATTTT. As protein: CASSLDAQGLLNF.

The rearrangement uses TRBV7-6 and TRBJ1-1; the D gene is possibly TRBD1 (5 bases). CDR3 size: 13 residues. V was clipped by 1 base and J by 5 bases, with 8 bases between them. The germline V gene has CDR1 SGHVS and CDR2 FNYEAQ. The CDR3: CASSLGAGTEAFF. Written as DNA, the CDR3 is TGTGCCAGCAGCTTAGGGGCAGGGACTGAAGCTTTCTTT.

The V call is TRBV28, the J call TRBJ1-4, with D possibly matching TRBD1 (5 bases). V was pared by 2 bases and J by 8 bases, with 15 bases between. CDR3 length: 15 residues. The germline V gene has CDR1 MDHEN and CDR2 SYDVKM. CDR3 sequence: CASSLMGGEREKLFF. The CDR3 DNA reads TGTGCCAGCAGTTTAATGGGGGGGGAAAGGGAAAAACTGTTTTTT.